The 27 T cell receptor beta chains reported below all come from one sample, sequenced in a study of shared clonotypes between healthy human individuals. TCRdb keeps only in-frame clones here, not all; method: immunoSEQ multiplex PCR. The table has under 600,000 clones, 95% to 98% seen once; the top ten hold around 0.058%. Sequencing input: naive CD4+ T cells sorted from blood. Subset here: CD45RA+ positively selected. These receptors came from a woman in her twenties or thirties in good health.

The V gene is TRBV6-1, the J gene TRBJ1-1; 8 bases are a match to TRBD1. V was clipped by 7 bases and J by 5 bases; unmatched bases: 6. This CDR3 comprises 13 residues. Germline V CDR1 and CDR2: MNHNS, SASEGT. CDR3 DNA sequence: TGTGCCAGCACAGGGGGCGACCCAACTGAAGCTTTCTTT. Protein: CASTGGDPTEAFF.

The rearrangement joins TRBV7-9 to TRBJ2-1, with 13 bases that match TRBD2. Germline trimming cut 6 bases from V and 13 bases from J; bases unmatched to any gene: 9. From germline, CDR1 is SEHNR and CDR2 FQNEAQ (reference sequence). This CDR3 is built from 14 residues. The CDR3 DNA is TGTGCCAGCAGTCAAAGGACTAGCGGGAGACGTCAGTTCTTC. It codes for CASSQRTSGRRQFF. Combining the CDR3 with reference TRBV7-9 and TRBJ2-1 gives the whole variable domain DTGVSQNPRHKITKRGQNVTFRCDPISEHNRLYWYRQTLGQGPEFLTYFQNEAQLEKSRLLSDRFSAERPKGSFSTLEIQRTEQGDSAMYLCASSQRTSGRRQFFGPGTRLTVL.

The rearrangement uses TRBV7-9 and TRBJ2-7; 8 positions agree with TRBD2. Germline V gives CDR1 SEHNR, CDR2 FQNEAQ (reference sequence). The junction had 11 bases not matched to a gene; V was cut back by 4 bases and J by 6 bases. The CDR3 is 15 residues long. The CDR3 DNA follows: TGTGCCAGCAGCTCTCCGACGGGACTAGATGTCGAGCAGTACTTC. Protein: CASSSPTGLDVEQYF.

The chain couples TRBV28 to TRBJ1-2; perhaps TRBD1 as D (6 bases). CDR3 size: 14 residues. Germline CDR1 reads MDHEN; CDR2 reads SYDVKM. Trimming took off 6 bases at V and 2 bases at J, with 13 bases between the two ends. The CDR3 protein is CASSSGAINYGYTF. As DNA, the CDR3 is TGTGCCAGCAGCTCAGGGGCCATCAACTATGGCTACACCTTC.

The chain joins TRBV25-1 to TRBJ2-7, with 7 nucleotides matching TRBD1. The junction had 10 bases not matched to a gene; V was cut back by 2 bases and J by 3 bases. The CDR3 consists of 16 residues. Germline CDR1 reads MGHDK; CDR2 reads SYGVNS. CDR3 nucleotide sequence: TGTGCCAGCAGTGAAAACGTAGGGACAGCGCGCTACGAGCAGTACTTC. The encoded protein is CASSENVGTARYEQYF.

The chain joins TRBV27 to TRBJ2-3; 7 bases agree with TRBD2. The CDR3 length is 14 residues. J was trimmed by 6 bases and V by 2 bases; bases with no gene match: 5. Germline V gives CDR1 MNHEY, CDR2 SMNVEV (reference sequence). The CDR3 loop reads CASSLRQGGDTQYF. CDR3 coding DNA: TGTGCCAGCAGTTTACGCCAGGGAGGGGATACGCAGTATTTT.

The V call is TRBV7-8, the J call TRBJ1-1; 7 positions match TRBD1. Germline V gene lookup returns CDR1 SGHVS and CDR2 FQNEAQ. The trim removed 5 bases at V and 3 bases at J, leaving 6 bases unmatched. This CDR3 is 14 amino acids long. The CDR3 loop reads CASSPRQGHTEAFF. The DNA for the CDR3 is TGTGCCAGCAGCCCCAGACAGGGTCACACTGAAGCTTTCTTT.

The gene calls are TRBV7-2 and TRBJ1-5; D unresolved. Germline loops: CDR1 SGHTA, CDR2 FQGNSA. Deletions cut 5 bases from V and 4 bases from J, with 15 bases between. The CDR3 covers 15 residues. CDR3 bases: TGTGCCAGCAGCCCAGAAAAGGGAAGTAATCAGCCCCAGCATTTT. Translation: CASSPEKGSNQPQHF. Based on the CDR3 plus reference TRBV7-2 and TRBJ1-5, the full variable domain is GAGVSQSPSNKVTEKGKDVELRCDPISGHTALYWYRQSLGQGLEFLIYFQGNSAPDKSGLPSDRFSAERTGGSVSTLTIQRTQQEDSAVYLCASSPEKGSNQPQHFGDGTRLSIL.

In DNA form, the CDR3 reads TGCGCCAGCAGCACAACTAGCGGCTCCTACGAGCAGTACTTC. It specifies CASSTTSGSYEQYF. The chain is built from TRBV5-1 and TRBJ2-7, with 8 nucleotides matching TRBD2. With V trimmed by 4 bases and J by 0 bases, 3 bases remained unmatched. This CDR3 contains 14 residues. Germline CDR1 and CDR2: SGHRS and YFSETQ.

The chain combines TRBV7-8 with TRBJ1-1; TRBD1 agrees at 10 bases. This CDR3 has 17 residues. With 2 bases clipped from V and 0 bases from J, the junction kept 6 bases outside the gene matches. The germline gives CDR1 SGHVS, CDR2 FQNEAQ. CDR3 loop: CASSLHRDRGMNTEAFF. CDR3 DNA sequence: TGTGCCAGCAGCTTACACCGGGACAGGGGCATGAACACTGAAGCTTTCTTT. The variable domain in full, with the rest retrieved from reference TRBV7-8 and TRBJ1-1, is GAGVSQSPRYKVAKRGQDVALRCDPISGHVSLFWYQQALGQGPEFLTYFQNEAQLDKSGLPSDRFFAERPEGSVSTLKIQRTQQEDSAVYLCASSLHRDRGMNTEAFFGQGTRLTVV.

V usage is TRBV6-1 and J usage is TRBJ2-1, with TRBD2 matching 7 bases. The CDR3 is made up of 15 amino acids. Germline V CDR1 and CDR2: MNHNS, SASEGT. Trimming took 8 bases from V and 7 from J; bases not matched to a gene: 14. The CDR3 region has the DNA TGTGCCAGCGGGGAGGGGTGGGCAAGTACGAATGAGCAGTTCTTC. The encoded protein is CASGEGWASTNEQFF.

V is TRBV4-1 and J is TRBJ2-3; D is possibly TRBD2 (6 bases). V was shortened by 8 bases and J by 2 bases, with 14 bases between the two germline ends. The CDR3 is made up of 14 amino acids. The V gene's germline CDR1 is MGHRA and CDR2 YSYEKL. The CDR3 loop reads CASRRAGTTDTQYF. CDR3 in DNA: TGCGCCAGCCGCCGCGCGGGGACCACAGATACGCAGTATTTT.

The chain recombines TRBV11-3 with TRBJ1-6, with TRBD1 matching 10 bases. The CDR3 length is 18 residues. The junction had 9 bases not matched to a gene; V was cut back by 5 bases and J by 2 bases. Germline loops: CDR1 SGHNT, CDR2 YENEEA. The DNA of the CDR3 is TGTGCCAGCAGCAAAGCGCGGGGACAGGGGCCCTATAATTCACCCCTCCACTTT. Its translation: CASSKARGQGPYNSPLHF.

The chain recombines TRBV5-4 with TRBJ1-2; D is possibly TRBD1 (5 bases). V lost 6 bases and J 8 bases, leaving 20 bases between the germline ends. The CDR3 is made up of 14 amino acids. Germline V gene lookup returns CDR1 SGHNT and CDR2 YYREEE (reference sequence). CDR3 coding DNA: TGTGCCAGCACCCGCTCGGGTCAGGGCAAAGGCTACACCTTC. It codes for CASTRSGQGKGYTF.

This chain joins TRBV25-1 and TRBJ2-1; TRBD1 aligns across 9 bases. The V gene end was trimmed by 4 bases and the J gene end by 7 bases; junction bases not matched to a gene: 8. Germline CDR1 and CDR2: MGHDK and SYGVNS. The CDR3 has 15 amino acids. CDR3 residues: CASSGVQGAGNEQFF. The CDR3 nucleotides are TGTGCCAGCAGTGGGGTACAGGGGGCGGGAAATGAGCAGTTCTTC.

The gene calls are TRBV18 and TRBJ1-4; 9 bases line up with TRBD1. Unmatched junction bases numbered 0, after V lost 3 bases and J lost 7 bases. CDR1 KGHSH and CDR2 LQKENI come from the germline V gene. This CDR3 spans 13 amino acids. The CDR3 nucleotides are TGTGCCAGCTCACCGACAGGGGGTGAAAAACTGTTTTTT. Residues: CASSPTGGEKLFF.

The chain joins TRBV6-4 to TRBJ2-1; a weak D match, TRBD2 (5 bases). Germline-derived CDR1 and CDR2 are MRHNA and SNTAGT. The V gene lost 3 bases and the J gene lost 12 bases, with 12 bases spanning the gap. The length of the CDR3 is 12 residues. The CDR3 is CASSDNGIGQFF. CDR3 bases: TGTGCCAGCAGTGATAACGGGATCGGGCAGTTCTTC.

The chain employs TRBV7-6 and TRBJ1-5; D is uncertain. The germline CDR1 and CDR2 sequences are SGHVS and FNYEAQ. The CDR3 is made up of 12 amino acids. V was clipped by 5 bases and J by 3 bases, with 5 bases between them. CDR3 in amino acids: CASSPHNQPQHF. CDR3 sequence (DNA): TGTGCCAGCAGCCCCCACAATCAGCCCCAGCATTTT.

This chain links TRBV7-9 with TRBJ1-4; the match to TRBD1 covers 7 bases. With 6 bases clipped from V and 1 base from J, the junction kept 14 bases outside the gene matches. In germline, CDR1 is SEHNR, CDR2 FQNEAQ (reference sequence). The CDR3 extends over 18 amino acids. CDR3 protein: CASSSRLGAGGTNEKLFF. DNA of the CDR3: TGTGCCAGCAGTTCCCGGCTGGGGGCAGGGGGAACTAATGAAAAACTGTTTTTT.

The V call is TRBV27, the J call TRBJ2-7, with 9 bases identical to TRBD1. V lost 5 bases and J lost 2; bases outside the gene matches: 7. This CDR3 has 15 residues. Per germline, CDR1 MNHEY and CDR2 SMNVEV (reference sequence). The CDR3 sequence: CASSKYRGPTYEQYF. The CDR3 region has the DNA TGTGCCAGCAGTAAATACAGGGGGCCCACCTACGAGCAGTACTTC.

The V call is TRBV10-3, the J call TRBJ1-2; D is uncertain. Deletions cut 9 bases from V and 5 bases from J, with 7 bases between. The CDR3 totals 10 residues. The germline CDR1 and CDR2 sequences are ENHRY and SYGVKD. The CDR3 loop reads CAIKWYGYTF. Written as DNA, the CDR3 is TGTGCCATTAAGTGGTATGGCTACACCTTC.

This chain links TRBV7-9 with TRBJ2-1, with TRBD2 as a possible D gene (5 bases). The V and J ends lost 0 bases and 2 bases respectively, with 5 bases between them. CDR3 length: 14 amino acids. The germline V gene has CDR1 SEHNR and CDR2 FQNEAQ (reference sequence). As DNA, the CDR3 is TGTGCCAGCAGCTTAGCGGAGGCCTACAATGAGCAGTTCTTC. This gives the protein CASSLAEAYNEQFF.

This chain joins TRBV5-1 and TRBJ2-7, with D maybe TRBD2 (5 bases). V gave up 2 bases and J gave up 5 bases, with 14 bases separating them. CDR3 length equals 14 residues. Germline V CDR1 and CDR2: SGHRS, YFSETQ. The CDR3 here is CASSFVQSGNEQYF. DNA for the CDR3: TGCGCCAGCAGCTTCGTACAGAGCGGAAACGAGCAGTACTTC.

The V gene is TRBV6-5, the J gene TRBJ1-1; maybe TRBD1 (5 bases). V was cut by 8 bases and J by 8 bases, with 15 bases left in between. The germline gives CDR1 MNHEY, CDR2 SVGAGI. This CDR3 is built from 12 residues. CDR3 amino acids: CASWDSSVEAFF. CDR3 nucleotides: TGTGCCAGCTGGGACTCCTCGGTCGAAGCTTTCTTT.

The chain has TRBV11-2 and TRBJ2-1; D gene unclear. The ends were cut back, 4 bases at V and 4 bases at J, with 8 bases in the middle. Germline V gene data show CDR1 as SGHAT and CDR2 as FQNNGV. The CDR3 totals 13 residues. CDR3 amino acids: CASSSSAYNEQFF. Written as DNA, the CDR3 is TGTGCCAGCAGCTCGAGCGCATACAATGAGCAGTTCTTC.

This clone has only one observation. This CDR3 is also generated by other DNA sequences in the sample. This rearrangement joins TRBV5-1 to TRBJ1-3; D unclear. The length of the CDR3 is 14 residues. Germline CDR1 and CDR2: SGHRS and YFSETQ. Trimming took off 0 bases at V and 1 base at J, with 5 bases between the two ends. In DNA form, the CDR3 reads TGCGCCAGCAGCTTGGTAGGGTCTGGAAACACCATATATTTT. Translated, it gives CASSLVGSGNTIYF. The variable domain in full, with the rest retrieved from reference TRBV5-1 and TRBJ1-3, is KAGVTQTPRYLIKTRGQQVTLSCSPISGHRSVSWYQQTPGQGLQFLFEYFSETQRNKGNFPGRFSGRQFSNSRSEMNVSTLELGDSALYLCASSLVGSGNTIYFGEGSWLTVV.

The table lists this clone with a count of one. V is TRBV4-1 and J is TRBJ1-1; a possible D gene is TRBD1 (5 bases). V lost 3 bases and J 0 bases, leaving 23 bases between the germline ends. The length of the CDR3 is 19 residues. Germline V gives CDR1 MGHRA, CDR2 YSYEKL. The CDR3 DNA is TGCGCCAGCAGCCAGGCCCGTGGGTCGGGGACGGCGATGAACACTGAAGCTTTCTTT. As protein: CASSQARGSGTAMNTEAFF.